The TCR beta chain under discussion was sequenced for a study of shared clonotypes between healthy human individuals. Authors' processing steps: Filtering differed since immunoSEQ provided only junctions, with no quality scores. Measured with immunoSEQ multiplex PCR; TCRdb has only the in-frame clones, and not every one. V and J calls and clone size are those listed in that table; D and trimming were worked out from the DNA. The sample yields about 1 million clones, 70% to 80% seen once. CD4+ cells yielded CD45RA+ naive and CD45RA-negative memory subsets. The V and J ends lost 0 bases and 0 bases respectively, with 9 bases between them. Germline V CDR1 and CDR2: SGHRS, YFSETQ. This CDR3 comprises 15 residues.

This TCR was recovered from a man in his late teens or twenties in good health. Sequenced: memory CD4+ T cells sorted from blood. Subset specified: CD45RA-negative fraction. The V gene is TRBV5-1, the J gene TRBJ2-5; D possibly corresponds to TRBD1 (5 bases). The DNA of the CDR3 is TGCGCCAGCAGCTTGGGACAGACGTACCAAGAGACCCAGTACTTC. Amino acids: CASSLGQTYQETQYF. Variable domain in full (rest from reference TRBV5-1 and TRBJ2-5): KAGVTQTPRYLIKTRGQQVTLSCSPISGHRSVSWYQQTPGQGLQFLFEYFSETQRNKGNFPGRFSGRQFSNSRSEMNVSTLELGDSALYLCASSLGQTYQETQYFGPGTRLLVL.